Listed here are 27 T cell receptor beta chains from one sample, sequenced in a study of PD-L1 blockade in urothelial cancer (dated by TCRdb to about 2017). The intended sense of this specimen's time point label: pretreatment peripheral blood. The protocol used for the library was the immunoSEQ multiplex PCR assay. TCRdb carries this immuneACCESS record with in-frame sequences only. Its versions omit some clonotypes, under half of them owing to an unresolved V gene in the studies checked, with the rest unexplained. This sample comprises 85,000 to 100,000 clones, 87% of them detected only once. About 2% of the sample rests with the top ten. The sample consisted of PBMCs, taken around atezolizumab (anti-PD-L1) treatment. These receptors all come from a man between 60 and 75 years old with urothelial cancer.

A few counts support this clone. The chain uses TRBV6-5 and TRBJ2-5; D perhaps matches TRBD2 (6 bases). Germline V gene data show CDR1 as MNHEY and CDR2 as SVGAGI. This CDR3 is 13 amino acids long. The ends were cut back, 5 bases at V and 7 bases at J, with 14 bases in the middle. The CDR3 region has the DNA TGTGCCAGCAGTGGGACTGGCTCAGCGACCCAGTACTTC. Translating gives CASSGTGSATQYF.

This clone occurred once. The V gene is TRBV18, the J gene TRBJ2-3; TRBD1 aligns across 7 bases. Germline trimming cut 3 bases from V and 7 bases from J; bases unmatched to any gene: 4. The CDR3 covers 13 residues. Germline V gene data show CDR1 as KGHSH and CDR2 as LQKENI. The CDR3 coding sequence is TGTGCCAGCTCACCTCTGGGACAGAATACGCAGTATTTT. As protein: CASSPLGQNTQYF.

The chain is built from TRBV7-9 and TRBJ2-7; 9 nucleotides match TRBD1. This CDR3 spans 15 amino acids. V shed 5 bases and J 4 bases; nucleotides not matched to a gene: 9. CDR1 and CDR2 (germline): SEHNR, FQNEAQ (reference sequence). CDR3 in amino acids: CASSPRTGVWYEQYF. The CDR3 DNA is TGTGCCAGCAGCCCGCGGACAGGGGTTTGGTACGAGCAGTACTTC.

V usage is TRBV7-3 and J usage is TRBJ1-1; a weak D match, TRBD1 (6 bases). Trimming left V 5 bases short and J 1 base short, with 11 bases between. Germline assignment: CDR1 SGHTA and CDR2 FQGTGA. The CDR3 covers 14 residues. The CDR3: CASSPGTTNTEAFF. The CDR3 nucleotides read TGTGCCAGCAGCCCCGGGACAACGAACACTGAAGCTTTCTTT.

The chain joins TRBV6-5 to TRBJ2-5; 7 bases line up with TRBD1. The CDR3 has 15 residues. Germline CDR1 and CDR2: MNHEY and SVGAGI. V was pared by 2 bases and J by 2 bases, with 5 bases of the junction left unmatched. CDR3 in amino acids: CASSYEGAIQETQYF. In nucleotides, the CDR3 is TGTGCCAGCAGTTACGAGGGGGCGATTCAAGAGACCCAGTACTTC.

This sequence joins TRBV5-1 and TRBJ2-3, with D possibly TRBD1 on 5 matching bases. Germline V gene sequence: CDR1 SGHRS, CDR2 YFSETQ. V lost 4 bases and J lost 0, with 12 bases in between. The CDR3 contains 15 residues. Here the CDR3 DNA reads TGCGCCAGCAGCAGAGACAGCACTAGCACAGATACGCAGTATTTT. It translates to CASSRDSTSTDTQYF.

The V call is TRBV6-5, the J call TRBJ1-1, with D perhaps TRBD1 (5 bases). The CDR3 is made up of 16 amino acids. Between the trimmed V and J ends, which lost 1 base and 0 bases, there was a span of 12 bases. Germline CDR1 reads MNHEY; CDR2 reads SVGAGI. CDR3 sequence reads: CASSYWTPDLNTEAFF. In DNA form, the CDR3 reads TGTGCCAGCAGTTACTGGACACCAGACTTGAACACTGAAGCTTTCTTT.

J is TRBJ2-1 and V is TRBV28, with D unresolved. The CDR3 is 14 amino acids. V was clipped by 7 bases and J by 7 bases, with 17 bases between them. Germline V gene lookup returns CDR1 MDHEN and CDR2 SYDVKM. The CDR3 nucleotides are TGTGCCAGCAAGCCCCCTTCCCCGAGGAATGAGCAGTTCTTC. It yields the protein CASKPPSPRNEQFF.

The chain combines TRBV5-5 with TRBJ2-3; 8 positions agree with TRBD1. Trimming at V came to 7 bases and at J to 3 bases, leaving 7 bases not matched to a gene. Germline values: CDR1 SGHKS, CDR2 YYEKEE (reference sequence). CDR3 length: 14 amino acids. The CDR3 loop reads CASLTGGLTDTQYF. CDR3 in DNA: TGTGCCAGCTTAACAGGGGGACTTACAGATACGCAGTATTTT.

The chain carries TRBV7-2 and TRBJ1-5, with D perhaps TRBD1 (5 bases). With 0 bases removed from V and 5 bases from J, the gap between germline ends came to 14 bases. Germline CDR1 reads SGHTA; CDR2 reads FQGNSA. The length of the CDR3 is 16 residues. CDR3 in amino acids: CASSLAGRAGYQPQHF. The CDR3 DNA is TGTGCCAGCAGCTTAGCGGGCAGGGCGGGGTATCAGCCCCAGCATTTT.

The chain employs TRBV18 and TRBJ2-1, with TRBD2 matching 9 bases. CDR3 length equals 15 residues. CDR1 and CDR2 (germline): KGHSH, LQKENI. V lost 4 bases, J lost 10 bases, and 11 bases stayed unmatched. For the CDR3, the DNA is TGTGCCAGCTCACTTACCTTAGCGGGGGAGAGGGAGCAGTTCTTC. Translating it yields CASSLTLAGEREQFF.

This chain joins TRBV7-6 and TRBJ2-4, with 9 bases identical to TRBD1. The ends lost 1 base at V and 6 bases at J; junction bases unmatched: 7. Germline-derived CDR1 and CDR2 are SGHVS and FNYEAQ. CDR3 size: 16 residues. CDR3 residues: CASSLVAGQGSNIQYF. CDR3 DNA: TGTGCCAGCAGCTTAGTAGCCGGACAGGGGTCAAACATTCAGTACTTC. Filled out from reference TRBV7-6 and TRBJ2-4, the complete variable domain reads GAGVSQSPRYKVTKRGQDVALRCDPISGHVSLYWYRQALGQGPEFLTYFNYEAQQDKSGLPNDRFSAERPEGSISTLTIQRTEQRDSAMYRCASSLVAGQGSNIQYFGAGTRLSVL.

V gene TRBV18 combines with J gene TRBJ2-1, with 9 bases matching TRBD1. Germline trimming cut 2 bases from V and 4 bases from J; bases unmatched to any gene: 3. Germline V gene sequence: CDR1 KGHSH, CDR2 LQKENI. The CDR3 has 15 amino acids. The CDR3 sequence: CASSPDRGGYNEQFF. CDR3 bases: TGTGCCAGCTCACCAGACAGGGGGGGGTACAATGAGCAGTTCTTC.

The chain combines TRBV28 with TRBJ2-6, with D uncertain. This CDR3 is 17 amino acids long. Trimming cost V 3 bases and J 0 bases, with 12 bases left between them. Germline V CDR1 and CDR2: MDHEN, SYDVKM. As DNA, the CDR3 is TGTGCCAGCAGTTTGGCGGCGCCCCACTCTGGGGCCAACGTCCTGACTTTC. This encodes CASSLAAPHSGANVLTF.

The gene calls are TRBV30 and TRBJ2-7, with a possible D match to TRBD2 (5 bases). The CDR3 sequence is 14 residues long. CDR1 and CDR2 (germline): GTSNPN, SVGIG (reference sequence). The V end was cut by 7 bases, the J end by 2 bases, with 18 bases between. Here the CDR3 reads CALSLSGGTYEQYF. DNA for the CDR3: TGTGCCTTGTCGTTGAGCGGCGGCACCTACGAGCAGTACTTC. Looking up the rest from reference TRBV30 and TRBJ2-7 gives the full variable domain: SQTIHQWPATLVQPVGSPLSLECTVEGTSNPNLYWYRQAAGRGLQLLFYSVGIGQISSEVPQNLSASRPQDRQFILSSKKLLLSDSGFYLCALSLSGGTYEQYFGPGTRLTVT.

V is TRBV6-1 and J is TRBJ2-5, with TRBD1 as a possible D gene (5 bases). Per the germline V gene, CDR1 is MNHNS and CDR2 is SASEGT. The CDR3 spans 14 residues. The germline V and J ends were trimmed by 5 bases and 5 bases, with 15 bases remaining between them. As DNA, the CDR3 is TGTGCCAGCAGTCGCCAGGGCGCTTCGGAGACCCAGTACTTC. Protein: CASSRQGASETQYF.

This clone was recorded only once. The CDR3 spells CAISGGQTNTEAFF. CDR3 DNA sequence: TGTGCCATCAGTGGGGGACAGACGAACACTGAAGCTTTCTTT. This sequence joins TRBV10-3 and TRBJ1-1; 7 bases are shared with TRBD1. Germline CDR1 is ENHRY and CDR2 is SYGVKD. This CDR3 is 14 amino acids long. Germline trimming cut 4 bases from V and 1 base from J; bases unmatched to any gene: 3.

The chain links TRBV6-5 to TRBJ2-3, with D maybe TRBD2 (5 bases). Looked up from germline, CDR1 is MNHEY and CDR2 is SVGAGI. The CDR3 is 11 amino acids. V dropped 8 bases and J dropped 6 bases, with 9 bases sitting between them. The CDR3 sequence is CASSPGDTQYF. The CDR3, as DNA: TGTGCCAGCTCTCCGGGGGATACGCAGTATTTT.

This clone has only one observation. V gene TRBV10-1 combines with J gene TRBJ2-2; TRBD1 aligns across 8 bases. After removal of 7 bases from V and 1 base from J, the junction contained 5 bases not matched to a gene. Per the germline V gene, CDR1 is WNHNN and CDR2 is SYGVQD (reference sequence). The CDR3 contains 15 residues. The CDR3 loop is CASTRQGRNTGELFF. The DNA for the CDR3 is TGCGCCAGCACCCGACAGGGGAGGAACACCGGGGAGCTGTTTTTT.

The rearrangement uses TRBV9 and TRBJ2-7; D remains ambiguous. Germline CDR1 and CDR2: SGDLS and YYNGEE. This CDR3 region has 13 residues. V lost 0 bases to trimming and J lost 5 bases, with 9 bases between them. CDR3 in amino acids: CASSVGGVHEQYF. The CDR3, as DNA: TGTGCCAGCAGCGTAGGAGGCGTCCACGAGCAGTACTTC.

The chain combines TRBV5-1 with TRBJ2-3, with 11 nucleotides matching TRBD2. V shed 2 bases, J shed 1 base, and the junction held 0 bases outside the gene matches. Germline V gene data show CDR1 as SGHRS and CDR2 as YFSETQ. The length of the CDR3 is 15 residues. CDR3: CASSLLAGGTDTQYF. DNA of the CDR3: TGCGCCAGCAGCTTACTAGCGGGAGGCACAGATACGCAGTATTTT.

The V gene is TRBV6-5, the J gene TRBJ2-7, with 7 bases aligning to TRBD1. J gave up 1 base and V 6 bases, and 9 bases lay outside the gene matches. The CDR3 has 15 residues. Germline V CDR1 and CDR2: MNHEY, SVGAGI. This CDR3 reads CASSFDRDFSYEQYF. CDR3 sequence (DNA): TGTGCCAGCAGCTTCGACAGGGATTTTTCCTACGAGCAGTACTTC.

The genes are TRBV5-1 and TRBJ1-1, with D possibly TRBD1 on 6 matching bases. Trimming removed 2 bases at V and 1 base at J, with 12 bases between. CDR3 length: 15 amino acids. Germline CDR1 and CDR2: SGHRS and YFSETQ. The CDR3 loop reads CASSLQGWGNTEAFF. As DNA, the CDR3 is TGCGCCAGCAGCTTACAGGGATGGGGGAACACTGAAGCTTTCTTT.

The chain carries TRBV9 and TRBJ2-5, with 10 bases aligning to TRBD2. J gave up 2 bases and V 3 bases, and 7 bases lay outside the gene matches. Germline CDR1 reads SGDLS; CDR2 reads YYNGEE. The CDR3 length is 16 residues. CDR3 sequence: CASSGDGTSVQETQYF. The CDR3 bases are TGTGCCAGCAGCGGGGATGGGACTAGCGTTCAAGAGACCCAGTACTTC.

The chain has TRBV28 and TRBJ1-4, with 7 bases aligning to TRBD1. The germline V gene has CDR1 MDHEN and CDR2 SYDVKM. The CDR3 is 15 residues long. The J segment lost 8 bases and the V segment lost 5 bases, leaving 11 bases of the junction unmatched. CDR3 protein: CASSQGQAGYEKLFF. As DNA, the CDR3 is TGTGCCAGCAGTCAAGGACAGGCGGGGTACGAAAAACTGTTTTTT.

The CDR3: CASSLSGTGGHGYTF. The CDR3, as DNA: TGTGCCAGCAGCTTGTCCGGGACAGGGGGCCATGGCTACACCTTC. This sequence joins TRBV7-3 and TRBJ1-2, with 12 bases aligning to TRBD1. The ends lost 3 bases at V and 6 bases at J; junction bases unmatched: 5. From germline, CDR1 is SGHTA and CDR2 FQGTGA. The length of the CDR3 is 15 residues.

The gene calls are TRBV21-1 and TRBJ1-2; the table gives TRBD1 as D, unverified against the DNA. TRBV21-1 is annotated as a pseudogene. The CDR3 covers 14 residues. The CDR3 loop is CASPSGTVDPGYTF. The CDR3 coding sequence is TGTGCCAGCCCAAGTGGGACAGTCGACCCGGGCTACACCTTC.